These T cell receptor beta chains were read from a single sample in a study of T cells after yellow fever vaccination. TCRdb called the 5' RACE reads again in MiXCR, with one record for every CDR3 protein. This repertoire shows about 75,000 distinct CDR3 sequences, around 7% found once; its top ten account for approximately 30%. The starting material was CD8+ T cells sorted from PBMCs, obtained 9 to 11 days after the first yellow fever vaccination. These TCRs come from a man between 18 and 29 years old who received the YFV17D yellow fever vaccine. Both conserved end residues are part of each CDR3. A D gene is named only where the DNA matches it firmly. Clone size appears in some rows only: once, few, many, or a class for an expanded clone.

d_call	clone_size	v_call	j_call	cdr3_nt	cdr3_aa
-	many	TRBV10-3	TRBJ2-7	TGTGCCATCAGTGATGCGGGACAGTCCCACGAGCAGTACTTC	CAISDAGQSHEQYF
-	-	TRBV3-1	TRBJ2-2	TGTGCCAGCTGGGTGGAGACAATGACCGGGGAGCTGTTTTTT	CASWVETMTGELFF
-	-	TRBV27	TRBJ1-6	TGTGCCAGCAGCCCCTTCGGCGGGGACTCTGAGCCTAATTCACCCCTCCACTTT	CASSPFGGDSEPNSPLHF
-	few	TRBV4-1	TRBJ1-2	TGCGCCAGCAGCCAAGATACGGCAGTCTATGGCTACACCTTC	CASSQDTAVYGYTF
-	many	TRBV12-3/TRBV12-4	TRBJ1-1	TGTGCCAGCAGCCTCGACAGGACGAACACTGAAGCTTTCTTT	CASSLDRTNTEAFF
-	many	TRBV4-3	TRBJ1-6	TGCGCCAGCAGCCAAGAGTGGGGGATTCTTAATTCACCCCTCCACTTT	CASSQEWGILNSPLHF
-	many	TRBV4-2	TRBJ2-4	TGTGCCAGCAGCCAAGATCCAGGGTATATCAAAAACATTCAGTACTTC	CASSQDPGYIKNIQYF
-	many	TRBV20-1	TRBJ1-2	TGCAGTGCTAGAGGGGGGCAGGGCGGCTATGGCTACACCTTC	CSARGGQGGYGYTF
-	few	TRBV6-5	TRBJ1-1	TGTGCCAGCAGTCCTTCCAGGGGTGGGACTGAAGCTTTCTTT	CASSPSRGGTEAFF
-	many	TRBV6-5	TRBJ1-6	TGTGCCAGCAGTTACGGGAACCCCGTAGGGGGTAATTCACCCCTCCACTTT	CASSYGNPVGGNSPLHF
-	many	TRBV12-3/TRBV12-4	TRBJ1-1	TGTGCCAGCAGTCCCCTAATGAACACTGAAGCTTTCTTT	CASSPLMNTEAFF
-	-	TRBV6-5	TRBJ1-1	TGTGCCAGCAGTTACTCGATGAACACTGAAGCTTTCTTT	CASSYSMNTEAFF
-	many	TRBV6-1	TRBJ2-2	TGTGCCAGTATCCCCAGGGGAGGAGAATGGAACACCGGGGAGCTGTTTTTT	CASIPRGGEWNTGELFF
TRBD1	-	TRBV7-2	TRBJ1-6	TGTGCCAGCAGGGGGGACAGCCACTCCTATAATTCACCCCTCCACTTT	CASRGDSHSYNSPLHF
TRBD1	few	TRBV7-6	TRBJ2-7	TGTGCCAGCAGCCAAACAGGGGTCTACGAGCAGTACTTC	CASSQTGVYEQYF
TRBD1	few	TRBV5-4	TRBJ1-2	TGTGCCAGCAGCTTGGGACAGGGGAGCTATGGCTACACCTTC	CASSLGQGSYGYTF
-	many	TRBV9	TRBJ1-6	TGTGCCAGCAGCGTAGCCAGGGCCGAGGGGACCCTCCACTTT	CASSVARAEGTLHF
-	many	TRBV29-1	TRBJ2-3	TGCAGCGTGATACAGGGCGGGACAGATACGCAGTATTTT	CSVIQGGTDTQYF
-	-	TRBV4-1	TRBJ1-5	TGCGCCAGCAGCCAAGATCCAGGGTTAAAGCCCCAGCATTTT	CASSQDPGLKPQHF
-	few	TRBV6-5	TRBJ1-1	TGTGCCAGCAGTTACGGGACCTACGTGAACACTGAAGCTTTCTTT	CASSYGTYVNTEAFF
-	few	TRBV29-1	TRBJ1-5	TGCAGCGTTGAAGGAGGGGAAGGCAATCAGCCCCAGCATTTT	CSVEGGEGNQPQHF
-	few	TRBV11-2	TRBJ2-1	TGTGCCAGCACCCCACAGGGGGGAGGGTACAATGAGCAGTTCTTC	CASTPQGGGYNEQFF
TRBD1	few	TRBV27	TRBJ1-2	TGTGCCAGCAGTTCAGCCGGGACAGGGGGCGCCCATGGCTACACCTTC	CASSSAGTGGAHGYTF
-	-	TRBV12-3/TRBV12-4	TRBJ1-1	TGTGCCAGCAGGATACAGGGCCTAAGGCCTGAAGCTTTCTTT	CASRIQGLRPEAFF
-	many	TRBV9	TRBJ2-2	TGTGCCAGCAGGCAAGGGACTTCGAACACCGGGGAGCTGTTTTTT	CASRQGTSNTGELFF
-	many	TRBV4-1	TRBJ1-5	TGCGCCAGCAGCCCGCGGGGTAGCAATCAGCCCCAGCATTTT	CASSPRGSNQPQHF
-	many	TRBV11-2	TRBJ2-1	TGTGCCAGCAGCCCTGGCAGTGAGCAGTTCTTC	CASSPGSEQFF
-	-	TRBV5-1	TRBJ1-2	TGCGCCAGCAGCTTGGCCTCCATTCAAGGCTACACCTTC	CASSLASIQGYTF
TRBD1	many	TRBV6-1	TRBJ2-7	TGTGCCAGCAGACCGGGACAGGGGCTTTACGAGCAGTACTTC	CASRPGQGLYEQYF
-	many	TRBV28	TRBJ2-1	TGTGCCAGCAGTTTTGGTGTTCGAGGGGCAGGGCATGAGCAGTTCTTC	CASSFGVRGAGHEQFF
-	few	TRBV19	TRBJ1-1	TGTGCCAGTAGTATCCCGGGATTGAACACTGAAGCTTTCTTT	CASSIPGLNTEAFF
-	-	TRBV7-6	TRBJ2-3	TGTGCCAGCAGCGTCCGTGTTGGGAGTGGCACAGATACGCAGTATTTT	CASSVRVGSGTDTQYF
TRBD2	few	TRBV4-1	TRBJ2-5	TGCGCCAGCAGCGGGGGAGGGGAGACCCAGTACTTC	CASSGGGETQYF
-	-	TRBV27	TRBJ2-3	TGTGCCAGCGGATACCGCGACGCGGAGATCCCAGATACGCAGTATTTT	CASGYRDAEIPDTQYF
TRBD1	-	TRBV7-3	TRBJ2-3	TGTGCCAGCAGCTCTGGACAGGGCAAAGATACGCAGTATTTT	CASSSGQGKDTQYF
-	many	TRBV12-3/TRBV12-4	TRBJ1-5	TGTGCCAGCAGTCAACAGGGAAATCAGCCCCAGCATTTT	CASSQQGNQPQHF